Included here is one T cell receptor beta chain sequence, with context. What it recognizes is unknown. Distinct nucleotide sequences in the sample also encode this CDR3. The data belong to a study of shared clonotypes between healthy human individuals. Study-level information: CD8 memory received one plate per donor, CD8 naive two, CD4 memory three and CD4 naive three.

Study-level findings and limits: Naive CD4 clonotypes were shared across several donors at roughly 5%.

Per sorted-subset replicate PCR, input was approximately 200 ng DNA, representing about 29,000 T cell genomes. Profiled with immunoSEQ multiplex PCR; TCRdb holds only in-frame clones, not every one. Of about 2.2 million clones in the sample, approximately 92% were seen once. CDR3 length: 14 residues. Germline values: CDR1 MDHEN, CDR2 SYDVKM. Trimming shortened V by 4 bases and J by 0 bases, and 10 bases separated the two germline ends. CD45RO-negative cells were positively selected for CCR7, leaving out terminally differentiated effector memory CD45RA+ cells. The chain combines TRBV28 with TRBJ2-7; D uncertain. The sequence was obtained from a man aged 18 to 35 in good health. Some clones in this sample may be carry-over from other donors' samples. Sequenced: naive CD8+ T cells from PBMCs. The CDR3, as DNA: TGTGCCAGCAGTTGGACGGGTAGCTCCTACGAGCAGTACTTC. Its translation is CASSWTGSSYEQYF.